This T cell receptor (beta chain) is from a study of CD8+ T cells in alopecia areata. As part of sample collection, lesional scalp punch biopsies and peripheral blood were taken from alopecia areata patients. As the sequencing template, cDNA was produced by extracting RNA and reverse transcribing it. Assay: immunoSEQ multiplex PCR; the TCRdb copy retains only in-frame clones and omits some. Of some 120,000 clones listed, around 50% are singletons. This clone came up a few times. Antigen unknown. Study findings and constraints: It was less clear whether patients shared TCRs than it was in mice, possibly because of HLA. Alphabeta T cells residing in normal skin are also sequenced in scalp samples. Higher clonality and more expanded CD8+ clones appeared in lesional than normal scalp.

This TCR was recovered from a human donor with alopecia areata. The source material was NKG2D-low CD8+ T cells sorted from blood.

The CDR3 DNA reads TGTGCCTGGATTCCGTCCGTTTCAGGCTACACCTTC. Amino acids: CAWIPSVSGYTF. The rearrangement uses TRBV30 and TRBJ1-2; D not certain. The CDR3 consists of 12 residues. Germline CDR1 GTSNPN, CDR2 SVGIG (reference sequence). Trimming removed 4 bases at V and 8 bases at J, with 14 bases between.